This T cell receptor (beta chain) originates from a study of T cell changes during pregnancy in multiple sclerosis. The repertoire was sequenced with immunoSEQ multiplex PCR; TCRdb's copy has only in-frame clones and lacks some. The table shows about 85,000 clones, with approximately 89% occurring only once. The CDR3 has 13 amino acids. V was pared by 3 bases and J by 5 bases, with 7 bases between. The germline CDR1 and CDR2 sequences are SNHLY and FYNNEI. This rearrangement joins TRBV2 to TRBJ2-2; no clear D. Sample: peripheral blood, taken in the first trimester of pregnancy. The source of this sequence is a female donor with multiple sclerosis, enrolled in a pregnancy study. CDR3: CASSEWATGELFF. The DNA for the CDR3 is TGTGCCAGCAGTGAGTGGGCAACCGGGGAGCTGTTTTTT.